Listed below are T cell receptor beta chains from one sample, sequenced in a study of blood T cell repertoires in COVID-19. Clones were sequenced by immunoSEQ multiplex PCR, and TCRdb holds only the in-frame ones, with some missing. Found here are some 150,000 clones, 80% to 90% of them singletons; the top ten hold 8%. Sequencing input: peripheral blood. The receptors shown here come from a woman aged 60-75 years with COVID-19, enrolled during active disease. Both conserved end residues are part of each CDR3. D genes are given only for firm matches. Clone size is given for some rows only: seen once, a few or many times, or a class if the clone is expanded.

CDR3 protein: CASSESDRGNTGELFF
CDR3 DNA: TGTGCCAGCAGTGAATCGGACAGGGGGAACACCGGGGAGCTGTTTTTT
J gene: TRBJ2-2
clone size: -
V gene: TRBV25-1
D gene: TRBD1

CDR3 protein: CASSFSGDRPISGNTIYF
CDR3 DNA: TGTGCCAGCAGCTTTAGTGGGGACAGGCCTATCTCTGGAAACACCATATATTTT
J gene: TRBJ1-3
clone size: -
V gene: TRBV7-9
D gene: TRBD1

CDR3 protein: CASSFPPGLAGESSYNEQFF
CDR3 DNA: TGTGCCAGCAGCTTTCCCCCTGGACTAGCGGGGGAAAGCTCCTACAATGAGCAGTTCTTC
J gene: TRBJ2-1
clone size: -
V gene: TRBV5-4
D gene: TRBD2

CDR3 protein: CATSVEVRSNQPQHF
CDR3 DNA: TGTGCCACCAGCGTGGAGGTCAGGAGCAATCAGCCCCAGCATTTT
J gene: TRBJ1-5
clone size: few
V gene: TRBV15
D gene: -

CDR3 protein: CASSLGGEDRAVFF
CDR3 DNA: TGCGCCAGCAGCTTGGGAGGGGAAGACAGGGCGGTATTCTTC
J gene: TRBJ2-1
clone size: -
V gene: TRBV5-1
D gene: TRBD1

CDR3 protein: CAISRGLVRYEQYF
CDR3 DNA: TGTGCCATCAGTAGGGGGCTCGTCCGCTACGAGCAGTACTTC
J gene: TRBJ2-7
clone size: -
V gene: TRBV10-3
D gene: TRBD1

CDR3 protein: CASSTHGSYTGELFF
CDR3 DNA: TGTGCCAGTAGTACCCACGGGAGTTACACCGGGGAGCTGTTTTTT
J gene: TRBJ2-2
clone size: -
V gene: TRBV19
D gene: -

CDR3 protein: CASRPGQGTSGYTF
CDR3 DNA: TGTGCCAGCAGACCGGGACAGGGTACGAGTGGCTACACCTTC
J gene: TRBJ1-2
clone size: -
V gene: TRBV6-5
D gene: TRBD1

CDR3 protein: CASRATGNTIYF
CDR3 DNA: TGTGCCAGCAGAGCGACTGGAAACACCATATATTTT
J gene: TRBJ1-3
clone size: -
V gene: TRBV7-3
D gene: -

CDR3 protein: CASSSPYMEGPMNTGELFF
CDR3 DNA: TGTGCCAGCAGTTCCCCCTATATGGAGGGCCCTATGAACACCGGGGAGCTGTTTTTT
J gene: TRBJ2-2
clone size: -
V gene: TRBV6-2/TRBV6-3
D gene: -

CDR3 protein: CAASTGDQPQHF
CDR3 DNA: TGTGCCGCCTCTACGGGGGATCAGCCCCAGCATTTT
J gene: TRBJ1-5
clone size: -
V gene: TRBV10-3
D gene: -